These T cell receptor beta chains were read from a single sample in a study of T cell responses to AZD1222 COVID-19 vaccine. Assay: immunoSEQ multiplex PCR; the TCRdb copy retains only in-frame clones and omits some. Here the sample spans approximately 150,000 clones, approximately 87% being singletons. Material: peripheral blood, obtained 28 days after the second AZD1222 dose. These receptors originate from an adult who received the AZD1222 COVID-19 vaccine. Each CDR3 is given without its conserved first and last residue.

>TRBJ2-3|TRBV5-1
ASSLSQGGDTQY
>TRBJ2-1|TRBV30
AWTPRQVGNEQF
>TRBJ1-5|TRBV6-5
ASSYSRTGNQPQH
>TRBJ2-6|TRBV5-6
ASSSFRKSSGANVLT
>TRBJ2-7|TRBV7-2
ASSFAAQYEQY
>TRBJ1-1|TRBV7-8
ASSLSGGPRASF
>TRBJ2-2|TRBV11-3
ASSRNRHAGELF
>TRBJ1-1|TRBV2
ASSASDLWTAEAF
>TRBJ2-3|TRBV5-4
ASSLGGGHRQGGTDTQY
>TRBJ1-5|TRBV6-6
ASSYDGYLTPQPQH
>TRBJ2-2|TRBV9
ASSVGASNTGELF
>TRBJ1-2|TRBV30
AWSVGTAYGYT
>TRBJ2-1|TRBV24-1
ATSDFDGKQF
>TRBJ2-1|TRBV6-5
IVTSSYNEQF
>TRBJ1-4|TRBV30
AWSLQSGVIEKLF
>TRBJ1-1|TRBV3-1/TRBV3-2
ASSQGGPDTEAF
>TRBJ2-1|TRBV6-5
ASSSAGAGNEQF
>TRBJ1-1|TRBV2
ASMGSTPDTEAF
>TRBJ1-4|TRBV6-6
ASSLQGNFEKLF
>TRBJ2-3|TRBV21-1
ASGGPDTQY
>TRBJ1-6|TRBV4-3
ASSQARSSPLH
>TRBJ1-1|TRBV27
ASRILGGGTEAF
>TRBJ1-2|TRBV6-5
ASSTRNYGYT
>TRBJ1-5|TRBV6-6
ASADPTATNQPQH
>TRBJ2-1|TRBV4-3
ASSQRLVGGRSGEQF
>TRBJ1-5|TRBV30
AWSVGTLGNQPQH
>TRBJ1-6|TRBV30
AWSVNNQGPLH
>TRBJ1-1|TRBV19
ASSTGGSREAF
>TRBJ2-7|TRBV7-2
ASSFRPGGSDEQY
>TRBJ1-5|TRBV28
ASSQIGTGRQNQPQH
>TRBJ1-2|TRBV7-2
ASSFGASYGYT
>TRBJ2-7|TRBV5-4
ASSRNSYEQY
>TRBJ2-2|TRBV13
ARTKGSGQGTNTGELF
>TRBJ1-1|TRBV5-1
ASSLAGDEAF
>TRBJ1-6|TRBV2
ASRYDRVGDSPLH
>TRBJ2-3|TRBV30
AWSVLEAIDTQY
>TRBJ2-7|TRBV6-6
ASSQFLLAGPSYEQY
>TRBJ1-6|TRBV2
ATQTGDNSPLH